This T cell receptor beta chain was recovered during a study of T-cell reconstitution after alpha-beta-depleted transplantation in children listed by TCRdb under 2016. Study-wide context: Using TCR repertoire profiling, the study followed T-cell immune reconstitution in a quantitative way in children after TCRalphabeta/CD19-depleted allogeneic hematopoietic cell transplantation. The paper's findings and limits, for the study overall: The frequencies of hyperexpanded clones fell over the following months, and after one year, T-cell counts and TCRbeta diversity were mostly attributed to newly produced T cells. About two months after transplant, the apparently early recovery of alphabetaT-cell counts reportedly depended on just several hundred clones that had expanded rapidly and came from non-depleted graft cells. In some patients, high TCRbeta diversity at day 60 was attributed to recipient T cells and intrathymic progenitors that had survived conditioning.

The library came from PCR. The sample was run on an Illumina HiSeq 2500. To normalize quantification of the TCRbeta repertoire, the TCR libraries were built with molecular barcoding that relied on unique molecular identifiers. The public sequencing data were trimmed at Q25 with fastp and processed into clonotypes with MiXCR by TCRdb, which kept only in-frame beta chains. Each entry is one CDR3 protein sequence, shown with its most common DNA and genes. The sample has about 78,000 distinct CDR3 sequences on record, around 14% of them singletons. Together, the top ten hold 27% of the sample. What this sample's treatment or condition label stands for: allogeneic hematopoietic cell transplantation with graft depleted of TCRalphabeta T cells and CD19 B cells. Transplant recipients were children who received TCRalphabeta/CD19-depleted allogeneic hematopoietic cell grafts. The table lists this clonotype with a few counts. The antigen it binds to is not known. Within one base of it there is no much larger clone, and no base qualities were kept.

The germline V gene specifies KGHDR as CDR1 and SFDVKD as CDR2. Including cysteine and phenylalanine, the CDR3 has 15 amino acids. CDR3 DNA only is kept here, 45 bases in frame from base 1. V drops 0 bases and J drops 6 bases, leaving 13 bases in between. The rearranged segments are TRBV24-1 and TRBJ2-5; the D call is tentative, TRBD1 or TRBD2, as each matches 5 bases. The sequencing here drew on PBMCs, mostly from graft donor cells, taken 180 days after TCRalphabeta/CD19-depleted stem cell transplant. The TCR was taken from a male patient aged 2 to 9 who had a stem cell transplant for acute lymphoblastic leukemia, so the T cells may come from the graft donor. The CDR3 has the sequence CATSDLAGAEKTQYF. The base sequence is TGTGCCACCAGTGATTTGGCCGGGGCAGAGAAGACCCAGTACTTC.